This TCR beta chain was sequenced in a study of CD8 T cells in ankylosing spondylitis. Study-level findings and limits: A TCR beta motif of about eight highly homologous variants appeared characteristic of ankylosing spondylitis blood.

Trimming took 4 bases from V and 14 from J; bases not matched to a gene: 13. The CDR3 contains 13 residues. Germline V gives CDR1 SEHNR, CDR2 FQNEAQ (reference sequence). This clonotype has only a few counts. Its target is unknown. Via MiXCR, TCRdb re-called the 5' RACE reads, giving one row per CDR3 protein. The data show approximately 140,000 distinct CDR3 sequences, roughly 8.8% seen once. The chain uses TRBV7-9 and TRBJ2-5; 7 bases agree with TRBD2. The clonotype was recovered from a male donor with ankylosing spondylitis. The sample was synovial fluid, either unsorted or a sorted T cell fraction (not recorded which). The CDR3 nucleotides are TGTGCCAGCAGCTGGTCGGCTGGGCCGGGAGGCTACTTC. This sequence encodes CASSWSAGPGGYF.